The subject of this entry is one T cell receptor (beta chain). Its antigen is undetermined. Germline assignment: CDR1 LNHDA and CDR2 SQIVND (reference sequence). The CDR3 covers 14 residues. Germline trimming cut 4 bases from V and 7 bases from J; bases unmatched to any gene: 4. These data originate in a study of OX40 agonist ivuxolimab in advanced cancers. Notes on the study in general: Patients with a partial response at 0.1-3.0 mg/kg had among the lowest clonal expansion.

Only in-frame clones appear in the TCRdb table, and some are missing; sequencing was by immunoSEQ multiplex PCR. The sample lists approximately 65,000 clones; over 80% were seen once. The input for sequencing was CD4+ or CD8+ T cells sorted from blood, taken in a trial of the OX40 agonist ivuxolimab. The V call is TRBV19, the J call TRBJ2-2; 9 nucleotides agree with TRBD2. This receptor was obtained from an adult with an advanced solid tumor such as melanoma, head and neck, liver or kidney cancer. In DNA, the CDR3 is TGTGCCAGTAGTAGGCTAGCGGGAAACGGGGAGCTGTTTTTT. It translates to CASSRLAGNGELFF. The variable domain in full, with the rest retrieved from reference TRBV19 and TRBJ2-2, is DGGITQSPKYLFRKEGQNVTLSCEQNLNHDAMYWYRQDPGQGLRLIYYSQIVNDFQKGDIAEGYSVSREKKESFPLTVTSAQKNPTAFYLCASSRLAGNGELFFGEGSRLTVL.